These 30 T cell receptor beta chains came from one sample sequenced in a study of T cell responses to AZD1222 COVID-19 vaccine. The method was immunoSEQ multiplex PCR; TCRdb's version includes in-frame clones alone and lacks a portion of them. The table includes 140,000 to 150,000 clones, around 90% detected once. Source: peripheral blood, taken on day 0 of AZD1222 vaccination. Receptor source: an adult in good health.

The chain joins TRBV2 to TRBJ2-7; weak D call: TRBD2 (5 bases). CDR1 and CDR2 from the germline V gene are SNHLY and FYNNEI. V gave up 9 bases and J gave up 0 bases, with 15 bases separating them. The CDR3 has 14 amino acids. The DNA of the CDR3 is TGTGCCAGGAGAACTAGTCCGAGCTCCTACGAGCAGTACTTC. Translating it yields CARRTSPSSYEQYF.

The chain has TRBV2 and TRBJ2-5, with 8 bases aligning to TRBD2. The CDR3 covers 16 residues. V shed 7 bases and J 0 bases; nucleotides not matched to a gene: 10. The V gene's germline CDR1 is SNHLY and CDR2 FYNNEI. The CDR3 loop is CASKLADTVYQETQYF. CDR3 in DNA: TGTGCCAGCAAACTAGCGGACACAGTGTACCAAGAGACCCAGTACTTC.

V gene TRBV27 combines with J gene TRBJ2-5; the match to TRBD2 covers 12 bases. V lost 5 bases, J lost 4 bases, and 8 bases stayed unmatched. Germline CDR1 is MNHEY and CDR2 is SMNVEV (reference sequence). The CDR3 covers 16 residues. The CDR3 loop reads CASSPATSGSRETQYF. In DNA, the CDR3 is TGTGCCAGCAGTCCCGCGACTAGCGGGAGCCGAGAGACCCAGTACTTC.

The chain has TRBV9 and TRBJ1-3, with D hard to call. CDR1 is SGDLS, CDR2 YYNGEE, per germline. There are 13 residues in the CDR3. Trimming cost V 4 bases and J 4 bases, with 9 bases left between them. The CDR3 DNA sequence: TGTGCCAGCAGCTCCCCCCCGGGAAACACCATATATTTT. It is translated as CASSSPPGNTIYF.

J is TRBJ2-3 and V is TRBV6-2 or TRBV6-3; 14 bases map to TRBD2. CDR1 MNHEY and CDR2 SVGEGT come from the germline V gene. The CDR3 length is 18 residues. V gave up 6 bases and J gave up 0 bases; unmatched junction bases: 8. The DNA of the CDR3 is TGTGCCAGCAGCCTCCGGACTAGCGGGAGGCCTAGCACAGATACGCAGTATTTT. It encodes CASSLRTSGRPSTDTQYF.

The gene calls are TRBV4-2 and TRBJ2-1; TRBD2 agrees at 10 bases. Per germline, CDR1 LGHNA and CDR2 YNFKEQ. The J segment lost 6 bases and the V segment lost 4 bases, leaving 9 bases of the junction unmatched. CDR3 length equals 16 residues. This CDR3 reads CASSPRTSGGGNEQFF. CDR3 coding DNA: TGTGCCAGCAGCCCCCGGACTAGCGGAGGGGGCAATGAGCAGTTCTTC.

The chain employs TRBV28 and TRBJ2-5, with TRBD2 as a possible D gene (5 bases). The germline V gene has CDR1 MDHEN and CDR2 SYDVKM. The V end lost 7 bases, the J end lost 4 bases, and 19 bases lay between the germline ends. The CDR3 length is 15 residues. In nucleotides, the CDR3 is TGTGCCAGCACTCACTTTACCGGGATTGGAGAGACCCAGTACTTC. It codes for CASTHFTGIGETQYF.

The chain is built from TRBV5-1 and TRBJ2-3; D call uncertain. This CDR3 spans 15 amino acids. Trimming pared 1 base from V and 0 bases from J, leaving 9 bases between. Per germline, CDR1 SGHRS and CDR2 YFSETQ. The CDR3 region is CASSLLRASTDTQYF. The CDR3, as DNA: TGCGCCAGCAGCTTGCTCCGGGCAAGCACAGATACGCAGTATTTT.

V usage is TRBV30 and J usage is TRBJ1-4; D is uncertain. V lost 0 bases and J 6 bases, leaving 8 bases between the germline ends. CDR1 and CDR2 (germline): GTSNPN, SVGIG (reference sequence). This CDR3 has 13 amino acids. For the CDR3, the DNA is TGTGCCTGGAGTGTACAGTCCTATGAAAAACTGTTTTTT. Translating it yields CAWSVQSYEKLFF.

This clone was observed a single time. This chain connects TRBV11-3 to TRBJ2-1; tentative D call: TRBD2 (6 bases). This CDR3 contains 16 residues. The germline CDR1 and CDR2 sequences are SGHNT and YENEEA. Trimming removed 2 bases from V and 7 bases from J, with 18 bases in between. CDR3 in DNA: TGTGCCAGCAGCTTATTTTACGGCGGGATCCATAATGAGCAGTTCTTC. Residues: CASSLFYGGIHNEQFF.

The CDR3 loop reads CASSERLAGGYEQYF. DNA of the CDR3: TGTGCCAGCAGCGAGAGACTAGCGGGAGGGTACGAGCAGTACTTC. V usage is TRBV2 and J usage is TRBJ2-7; 14 bases are shared with TRBD2. The CDR3 totals 15 residues. The trim removed 6 bases at V and 4 bases at J, leaving 5 bases unmatched. Germline CDR1 and CDR2: SNHLY and FYNNEI.

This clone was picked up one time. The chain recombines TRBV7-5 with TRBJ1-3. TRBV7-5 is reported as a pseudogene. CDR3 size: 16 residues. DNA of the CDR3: TGTGTCAGAAGCTTAGGGGGGATTTGGGCAGGAAACACCATATATTTT. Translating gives CVRSLGGIWAGNTIYF.

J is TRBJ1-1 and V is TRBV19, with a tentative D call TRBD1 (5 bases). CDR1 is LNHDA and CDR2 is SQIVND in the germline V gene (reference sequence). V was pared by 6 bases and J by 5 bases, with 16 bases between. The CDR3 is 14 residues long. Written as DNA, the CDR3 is TGTGCCAGTAGCCCCCGAAAGCAGGGTACTGAAGCTTTCTTT. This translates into CASSPRKQGTEAFF. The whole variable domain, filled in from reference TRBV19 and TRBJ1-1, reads DGGITQSPKYLFRKEGQNVTLSCEQNLNHDAMYWYRQDPGQGLRLIYYSQIVNDFQKGDIAEGYSVSREKKESFPLTVTSAQKNPTAFYLCASSPRKQGTEAFFGQGTRLTVV.

The DNA of the CDR3 is TGTGCCAGCAGCCCGGACAGGGGCTCTTACAATGAGCAGTTCTTC. This translates into CASSPDRGSYNEQFF. The chain joins TRBV5-4 to TRBJ2-1; 9 bases are a match to TRBD1. This CDR3 spans 15 amino acids. J gave up 4 bases and V 4 bases, and 6 bases lay outside the gene matches. CDR1 is SGHNT, CDR2 YYREEE, per germline (reference sequence).

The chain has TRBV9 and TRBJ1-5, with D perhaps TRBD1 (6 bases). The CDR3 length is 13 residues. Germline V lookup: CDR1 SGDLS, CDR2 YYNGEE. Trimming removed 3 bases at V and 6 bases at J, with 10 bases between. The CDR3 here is CASSEQGGQPQHF. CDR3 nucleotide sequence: TGTGCCAGCAGCGAACAGGGAGGTCAGCCCCAGCATTTT.

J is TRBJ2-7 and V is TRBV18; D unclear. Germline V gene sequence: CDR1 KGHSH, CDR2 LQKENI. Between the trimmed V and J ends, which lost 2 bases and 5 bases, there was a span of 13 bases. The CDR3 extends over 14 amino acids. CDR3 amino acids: CASSPVGLSNEQYF. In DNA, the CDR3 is TGTGCCAGCTCACCAGTAGGTTTAAGTAACGAGCAGTACTTC.

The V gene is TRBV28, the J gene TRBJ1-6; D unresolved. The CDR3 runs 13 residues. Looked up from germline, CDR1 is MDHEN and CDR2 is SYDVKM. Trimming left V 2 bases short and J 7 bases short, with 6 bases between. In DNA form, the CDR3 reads TGTGCCAGCAGTTTAGATGGGAATTCACCCCTCCACTTT. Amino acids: CASSLDGNSPLHF.

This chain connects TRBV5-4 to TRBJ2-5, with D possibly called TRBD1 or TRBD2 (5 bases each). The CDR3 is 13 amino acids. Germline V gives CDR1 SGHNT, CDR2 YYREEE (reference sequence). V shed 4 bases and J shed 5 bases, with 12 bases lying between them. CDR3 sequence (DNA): TGTGCCAGCAGCCCTGGTGAGGGGGAGACCCAGTACTTC. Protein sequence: CASSPGEGETQYF.

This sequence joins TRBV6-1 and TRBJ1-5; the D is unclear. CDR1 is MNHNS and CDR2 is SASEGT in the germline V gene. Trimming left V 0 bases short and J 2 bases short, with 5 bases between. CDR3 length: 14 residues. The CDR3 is CASSEARGNQPQHF. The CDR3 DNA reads TGTGCCAGCAGTGAAGCTAGGGGCAATCAGCCCCAGCATTTT.

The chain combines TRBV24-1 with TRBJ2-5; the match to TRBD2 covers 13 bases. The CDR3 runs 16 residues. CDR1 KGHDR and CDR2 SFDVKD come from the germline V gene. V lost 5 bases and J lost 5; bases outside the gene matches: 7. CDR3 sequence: CATSGGLAGSFETQYF. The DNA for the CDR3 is TGTGCCACCAGTGGGGGACTAGCGGGAAGTTTTGAGACCCAGTACTTC.

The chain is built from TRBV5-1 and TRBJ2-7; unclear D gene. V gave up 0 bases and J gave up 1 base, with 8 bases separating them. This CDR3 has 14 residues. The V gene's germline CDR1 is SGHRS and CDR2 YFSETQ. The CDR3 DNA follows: TGCGCCAGCAGCTTGGGGTCACAATCCTACGAGCAGTACTTC. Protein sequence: CASSLGSQSYEQYF.

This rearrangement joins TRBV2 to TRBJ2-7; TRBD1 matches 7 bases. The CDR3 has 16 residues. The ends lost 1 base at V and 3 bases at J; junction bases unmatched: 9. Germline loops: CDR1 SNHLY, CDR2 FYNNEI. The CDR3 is CASSEGPPAGGYEQYF. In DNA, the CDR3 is TGTGCCAGCAGTGAAGGGCCCCCCGCAGGGGGCTACGAGCAGTACTTC.

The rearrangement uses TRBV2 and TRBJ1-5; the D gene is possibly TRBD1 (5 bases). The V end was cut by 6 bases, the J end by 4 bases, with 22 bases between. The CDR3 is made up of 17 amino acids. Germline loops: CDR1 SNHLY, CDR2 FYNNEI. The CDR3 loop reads CASRERGPGMRNQPQHF. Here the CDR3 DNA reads TGTGCCAGCAGAGAAAGGGGTCCAGGGATGAGGAATCAGCCCCAGCATTTT.

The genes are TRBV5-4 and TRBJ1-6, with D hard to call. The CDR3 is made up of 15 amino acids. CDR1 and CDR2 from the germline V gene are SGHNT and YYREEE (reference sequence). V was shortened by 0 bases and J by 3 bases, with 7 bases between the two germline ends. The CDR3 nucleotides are TGTGCCAGCAGCTTGGGGGCGAACTATAATTCACCCCTCCACTTT. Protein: CASSLGANYNSPLHF.

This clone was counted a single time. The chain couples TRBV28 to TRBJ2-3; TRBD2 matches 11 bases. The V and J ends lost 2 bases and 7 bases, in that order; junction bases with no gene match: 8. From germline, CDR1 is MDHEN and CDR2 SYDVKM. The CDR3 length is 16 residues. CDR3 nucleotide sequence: TGTGCCAGCAGTTTAACCGGGACTAGCGGTACATATACGCAGTATTTT. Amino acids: CASSLTGTSGTYTQYF.

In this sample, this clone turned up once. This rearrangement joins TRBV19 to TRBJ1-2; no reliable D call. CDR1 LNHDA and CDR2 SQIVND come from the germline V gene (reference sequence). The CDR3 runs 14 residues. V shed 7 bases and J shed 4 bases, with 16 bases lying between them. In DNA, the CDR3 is TGTGCCAGTACCAACCCGACGGATCTCTATGGCTACACCTTC. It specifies CASTNPTDLYGYTF.

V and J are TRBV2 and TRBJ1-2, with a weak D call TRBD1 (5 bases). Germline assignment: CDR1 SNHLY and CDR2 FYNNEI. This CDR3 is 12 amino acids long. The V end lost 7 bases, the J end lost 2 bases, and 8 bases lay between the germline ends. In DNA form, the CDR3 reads TGTGCCAGCATTTGGGGGAACTATGGCTACACCTTC. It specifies CASIWGNYGYTF.

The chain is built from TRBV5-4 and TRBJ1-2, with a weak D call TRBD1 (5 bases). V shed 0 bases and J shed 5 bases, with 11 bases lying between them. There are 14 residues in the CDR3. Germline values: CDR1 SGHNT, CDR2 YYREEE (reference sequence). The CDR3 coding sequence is TGTGCCAGCAGCTTGGTCGGGACCGATTATGGCTACACCTTC. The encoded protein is CASSLVGTDYGYTF.

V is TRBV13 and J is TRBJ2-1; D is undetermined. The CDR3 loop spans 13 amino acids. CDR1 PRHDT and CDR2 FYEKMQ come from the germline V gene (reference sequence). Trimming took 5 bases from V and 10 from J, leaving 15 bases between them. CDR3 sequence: CASSLNIMREQFF. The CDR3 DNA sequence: TGTGCCAGCAGCCTCAATATCATGAGGGAGCAGTTCTTC.

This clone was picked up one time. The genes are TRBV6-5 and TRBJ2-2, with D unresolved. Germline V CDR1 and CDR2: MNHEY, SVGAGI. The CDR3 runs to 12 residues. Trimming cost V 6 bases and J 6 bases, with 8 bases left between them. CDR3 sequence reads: CASRGSSGELFF. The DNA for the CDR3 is TGTGCCAGCAGAGGAAGTTCCGGGGAGCTGTTTTTT.